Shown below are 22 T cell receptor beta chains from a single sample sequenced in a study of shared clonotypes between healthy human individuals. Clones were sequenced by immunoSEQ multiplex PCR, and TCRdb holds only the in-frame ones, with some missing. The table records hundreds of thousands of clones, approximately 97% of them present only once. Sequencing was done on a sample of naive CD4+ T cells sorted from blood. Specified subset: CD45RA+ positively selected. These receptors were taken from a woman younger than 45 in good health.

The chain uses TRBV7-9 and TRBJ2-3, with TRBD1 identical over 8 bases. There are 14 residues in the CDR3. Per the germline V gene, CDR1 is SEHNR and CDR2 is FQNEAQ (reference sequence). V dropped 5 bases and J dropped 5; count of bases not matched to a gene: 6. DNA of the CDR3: TGTGCCAGCAGCGTCCAGGGGGCGGGAGATACGCAGTATTTT. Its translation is CASSVQGAGDTQYF.

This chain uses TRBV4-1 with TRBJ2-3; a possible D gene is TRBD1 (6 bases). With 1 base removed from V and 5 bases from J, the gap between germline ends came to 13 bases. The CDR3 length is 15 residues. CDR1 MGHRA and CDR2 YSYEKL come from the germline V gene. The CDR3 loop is CASSQGQAFGDTQYF. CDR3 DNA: TGCGCCAGCAGCCAAGGACAGGCATTCGGAGATACGCAGTATTTT.

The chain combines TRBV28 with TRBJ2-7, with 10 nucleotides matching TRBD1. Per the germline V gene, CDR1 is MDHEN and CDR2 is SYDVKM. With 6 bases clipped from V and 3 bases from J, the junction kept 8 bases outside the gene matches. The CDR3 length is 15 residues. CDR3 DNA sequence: TGTGCCAGCAGGTCCGGGACAGGGGTCTTCTACGAGCAGTACTTC. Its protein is CASRSGTGVFYEQYF.

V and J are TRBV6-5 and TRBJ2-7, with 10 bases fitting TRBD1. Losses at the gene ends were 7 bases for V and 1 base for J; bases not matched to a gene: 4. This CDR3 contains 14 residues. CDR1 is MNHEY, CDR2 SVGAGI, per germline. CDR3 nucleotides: TGTGCCAGCAACCGGGACAGGGGTTCCTACGAGCAGTACTTC. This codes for CASNRDRGSYEQYF.

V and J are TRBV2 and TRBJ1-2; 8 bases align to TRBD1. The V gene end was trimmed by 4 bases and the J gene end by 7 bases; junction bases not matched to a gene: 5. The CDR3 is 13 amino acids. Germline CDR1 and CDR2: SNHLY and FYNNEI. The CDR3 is CASSVGQGAGYTF. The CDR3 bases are TGTGCCAGCAGTGTAGGGCAGGGGGCTGGCTACACCTTC.

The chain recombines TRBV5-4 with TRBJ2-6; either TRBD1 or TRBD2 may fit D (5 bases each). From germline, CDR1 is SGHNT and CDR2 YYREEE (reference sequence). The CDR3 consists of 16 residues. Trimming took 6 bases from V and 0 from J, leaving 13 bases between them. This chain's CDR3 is CASTHGGDSGANVLTF. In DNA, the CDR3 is TGTGCCAGCACACATGGGGGAGACTCTGGGGCCAACGTCCTGACTTTC.

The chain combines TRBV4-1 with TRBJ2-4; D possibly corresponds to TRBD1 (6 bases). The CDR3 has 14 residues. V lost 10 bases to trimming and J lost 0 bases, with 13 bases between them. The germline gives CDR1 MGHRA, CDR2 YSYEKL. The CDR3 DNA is TGCGCCAAAGGACAGCCCATAGCCAAAAACATTCAGTACTTC. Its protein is CAKGQPIAKNIQYF.

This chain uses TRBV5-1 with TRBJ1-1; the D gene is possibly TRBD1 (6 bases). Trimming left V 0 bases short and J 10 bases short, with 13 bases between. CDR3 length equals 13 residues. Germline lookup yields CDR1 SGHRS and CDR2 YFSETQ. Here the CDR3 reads CASSLDRGRAAFF. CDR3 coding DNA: TGCGCCAGCAGCTTGGATCGGGGGCGCGCAGCTTTCTTT.

CDR3 protein: CASSRFPTEAFF. The CDR3, as DNA: TGTGCCAGTAGCAGGTTTCCCACTGAAGCTTTCTTT. The chain employs TRBV19 and TRBJ1-1; D call uncertain. This CDR3 region has 12 residues. The germline CDR1 and CDR2 sequences are LNHDA and SQIVND (reference sequence). V dropped 6 bases and J dropped 4 bases, with 9 bases sitting between them.

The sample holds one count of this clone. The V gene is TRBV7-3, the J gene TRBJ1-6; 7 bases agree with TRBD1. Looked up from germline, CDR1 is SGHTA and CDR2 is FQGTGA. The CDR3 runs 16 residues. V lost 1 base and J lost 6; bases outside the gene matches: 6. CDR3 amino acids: CASSLIGGRSNSPLHF. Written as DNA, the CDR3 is TGTGCCAGCAGCTTAATAGGGGGCCGGAGTAATTCACCCCTCCACTTT. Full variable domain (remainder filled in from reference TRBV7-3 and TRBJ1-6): GAGVSQTPSNKVTEKGKYVELRCDPISGHTALYWYRQSLGQGPEFLIYFQGTGAADDSGLPNDRFFAVRPEGSVSTLKIQRTERGDSAVYLCASSLIGGRSNSPLHFGNGTRLTVT.

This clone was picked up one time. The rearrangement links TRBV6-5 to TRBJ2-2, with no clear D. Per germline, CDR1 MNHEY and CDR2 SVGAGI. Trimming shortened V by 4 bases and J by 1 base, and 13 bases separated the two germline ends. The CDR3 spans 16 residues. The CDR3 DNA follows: TGTGCCAGCAGTTCCCCAAGGGCCCTGAACACCGGGGAGCTGTTTTTT. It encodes CASSSPRALNTGELFF.

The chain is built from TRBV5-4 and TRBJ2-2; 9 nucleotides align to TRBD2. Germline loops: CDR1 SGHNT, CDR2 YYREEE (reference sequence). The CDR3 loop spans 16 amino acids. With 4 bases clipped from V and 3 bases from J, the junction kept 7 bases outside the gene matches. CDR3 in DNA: TGTGCCAGCAGCCAAGGAGCGGGAGGTGACACCGGGGAGCTGTTTTTT. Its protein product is CASSQGAGGDTGELFF.

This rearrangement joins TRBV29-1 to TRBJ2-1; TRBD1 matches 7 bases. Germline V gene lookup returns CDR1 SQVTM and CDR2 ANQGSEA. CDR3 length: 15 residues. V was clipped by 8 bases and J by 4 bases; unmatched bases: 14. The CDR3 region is CSSLGTDRSYNEQFF. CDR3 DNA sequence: TGCAGCTCCCTCGGGACAGACAGAAGTTACAATGAGCAGTTCTTC.

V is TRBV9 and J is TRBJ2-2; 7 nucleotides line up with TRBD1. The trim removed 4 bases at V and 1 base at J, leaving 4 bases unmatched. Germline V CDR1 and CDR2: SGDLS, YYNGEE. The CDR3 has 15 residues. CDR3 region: CASSKGQKNTGELFF. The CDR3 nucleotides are TGTGCCAGCAGCAAGGGACAGAAGAACACCGGGGAGCTGTTTTTT.

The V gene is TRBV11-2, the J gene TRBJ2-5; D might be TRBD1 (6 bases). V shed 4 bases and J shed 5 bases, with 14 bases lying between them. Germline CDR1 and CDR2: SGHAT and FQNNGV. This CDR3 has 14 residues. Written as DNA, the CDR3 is TGTGCCAGCAGCTGGGGGACATCCGTTGAGACCCAGTACTTC. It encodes CASSWGTSVETQYF.

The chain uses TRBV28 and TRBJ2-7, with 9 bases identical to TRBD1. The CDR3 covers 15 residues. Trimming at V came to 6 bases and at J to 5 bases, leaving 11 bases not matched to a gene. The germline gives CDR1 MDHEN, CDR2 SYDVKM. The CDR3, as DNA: TGTGCCAGCAGCTCGCTCGGGACAGGGCGGCACGAGCAGTACTTC. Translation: CASSSLGTGRHEQYF.

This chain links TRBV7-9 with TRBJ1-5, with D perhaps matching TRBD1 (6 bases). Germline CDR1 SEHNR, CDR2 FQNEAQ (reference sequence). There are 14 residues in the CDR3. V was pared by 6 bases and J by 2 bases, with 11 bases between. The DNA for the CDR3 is TGTGCCAGCAGTCCAGGGGTAGGCAATCAGCCCCAGCATTTT. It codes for CASSPGVGNQPQHF.

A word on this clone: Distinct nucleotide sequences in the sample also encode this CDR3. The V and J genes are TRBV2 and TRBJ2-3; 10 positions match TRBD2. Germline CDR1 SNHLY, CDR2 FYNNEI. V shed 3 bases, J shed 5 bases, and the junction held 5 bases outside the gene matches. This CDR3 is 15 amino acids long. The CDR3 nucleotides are TGTGCCAGCAGTGAGGGGCTAGCGGGAGTAGATACGCAGTATTTT. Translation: CASSEGLAGVDTQYF.

The CDR3 coding sequence is TGCAGCGTTGTGTATCAGGGGGCAGATACGCAGTATTTT. As protein: CSVVYQGADTQYF. The J gene is TRBJ2-3, the V gene TRBV29-1; 7 bases map to TRBD1. The CDR3 extends over 13 amino acids. The germline V gene has CDR1 SQVTM and CDR2 ANQGSEA. With 4 bases clipped from V and 4 bases from J, the junction kept 5 bases outside the gene matches.

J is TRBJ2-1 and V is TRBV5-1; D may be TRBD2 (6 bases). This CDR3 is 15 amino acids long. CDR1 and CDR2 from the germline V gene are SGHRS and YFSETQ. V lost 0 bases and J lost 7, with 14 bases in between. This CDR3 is CASSLAADRGNEQFF. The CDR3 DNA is TGCGCCAGCAGCTTGGCCGCGGATCGGGGGAATGAGCAGTTCTTC.

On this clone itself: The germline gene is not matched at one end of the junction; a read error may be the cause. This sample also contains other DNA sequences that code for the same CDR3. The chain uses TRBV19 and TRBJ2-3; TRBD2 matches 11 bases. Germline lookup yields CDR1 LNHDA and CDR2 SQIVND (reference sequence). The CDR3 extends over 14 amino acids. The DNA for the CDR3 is TGTGCCAGTAAGCTAGCGGGGGGCACGGATACGCAGTATTTT. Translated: CASKLAGGTDTQYF.

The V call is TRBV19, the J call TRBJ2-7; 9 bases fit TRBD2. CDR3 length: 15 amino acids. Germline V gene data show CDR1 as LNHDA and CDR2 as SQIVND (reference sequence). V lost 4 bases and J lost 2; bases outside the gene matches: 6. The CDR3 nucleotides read TGTGCCAGTAGTACTACTAGCGGGCTAACCTACGAGCAGTACTTC. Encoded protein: CASSTTSGLTYEQYF.